These 17 T cell receptor beta chains came from one sample sequenced in a study of OX40 agonist ivuxolimab in advanced cancers. TCRdb's copy holds only in-frame clones and misses some; the assay was immunoSEQ multiplex PCR. The table lists more than 70,000 clones, 84% of them singletons, with 0.4% to 0.5% in the top ten. Source: CD4+ or CD8+ T cells sorted from blood, taken in a trial of the OX40 agonist ivuxolimab. The receptor source for this set is an adult with an advanced solid tumor such as melanoma, head and neck, liver or kidney cancer.

The rearrangement uses TRBV6-5 and TRBJ2-3, with 9 nucleotides matching TRBD2. J gave up 2 bases and V 2 bases, and 5 bases lay outside the gene matches. Germline assignment: CDR1 MNHEY and CDR2 SVGAGI. The CDR3 loop spans 16 amino acids. The CDR3 loop reads CASSYVAGGSTDTQYF. DNA for the CDR3: TGTGCCAGCAGTTACGTGGCGGGAGGGTCCACAGATACGCAGTATTTT.

This rearrangement joins TRBV15 to TRBJ2-2; D is undetermined. The CDR3 runs 13 residues. V lost 1 base and J 7 bases, leaving 7 bases between the germline ends. CDR1 and CDR2 (germline): LNHNV, YYDKDF (reference sequence). CDR3 region: CATSRVPSGELFF. DNA of the CDR3: TGTGCCACCAGCAGAGTACCAAGCGGGGAGCTGTTTTTT.

This clone was seen a single time. V is TRBV30 and J is TRBJ2-7; D is perhaps TRBD2 (7 bases). The V gene lost 2 bases and the J gene lost 9 bases, with 23 bases spanning the gap. The CDR3 contains 15 residues. Germline-derived CDR1 and CDR2 are GTSNPN and SVGIG (reference sequence). In DNA, the CDR3 is TGTGCCTGGAGTAGGGGGGGCGGGACCCAGCCTTTGCAGTACTTC. Translated: CAWSRGGGTQPLQYF.

V gene TRBV5-1 combines with J gene TRBJ1-4; D gene uncertain. CDR1 SGHRS and CDR2 YFSETQ come from the germline V gene. V was pared by 4 bases and J by 8 bases, with 18 bases between. CDR3 length: 15 residues. The CDR3 bases are TGCGCCAGCAGCCCCTCACTAGACTGGAGGGAAAAACTGTTTTTT. Translation gives CASSPSLDWREKLFF.

This clone was detected only once. The rearrangement joins TRBV14 to TRBJ1-1; 9 bases line up with TRBD1. With V trimmed by 3 bases and J by 11 bases, 10 bases remained unmatched. The CDR3 is 14 residues long. Germline V lookup: CDR1 SGHDN, CDR2 FVKESK. The CDR3 DNA reads TGTGCCAGCAGCCAGATACAGGGGGCCGCGGACGCTTTCTTT. The encoded protein is CASSQIQGAADAFF. The full variable domain, rest sourced from reference TRBV14 and TRBJ1-1, is EAGVTQFPSHSVIEKGQTVTLRCDPISGHDNLYWYRRVMGKEIKFLLHFVKESKQDESGMPNNRFLAERTGGTYSTLKVQPAELEDSGVYFCASSQIQGAADAFFGQGTRLTVV.

The sample holds a few counts of this clone. The CDR3 loop is CSVVAGGRGTEAFF. As DNA, the CDR3 is TGCAGCGTTGTCGCCGGGGGGCGAGGAACTGAAGCTTTCTTT. V gene TRBV29-1 combines with J gene TRBJ1-1, with D possibly matching TRBD1 (6 bases). V was trimmed by 4 bases and J by 5 bases, leaving 17 bases between them. Germline V gene lookup returns CDR1 SQVTM and CDR2 ANQGSEA. This CDR3 has 14 amino acids.

This chain links TRBV4-1 with TRBJ2-1, with 9 bases aligning to TRBD1. Germline CDR1 reads MGHRA; CDR2 reads YSYEKL. The CDR3 sequence is 16 residues long. Trimming removed 3 bases from V and 7 bases from J; junction bases left unmatched: 10. The CDR3 region is CASSQPRDRAHNEQFF. In nucleotides, the CDR3 is TGCGCCAGCAGCCAGCCCCGGGACAGGGCCCATAATGAGCAGTTCTTC.

V is TRBV9 and J is TRBJ1-6; D is unresolved. The CDR3 consists of 14 residues. CDR1 is SGDLS, CDR2 YYNGEE, per germline. V lost 2 bases and J 0 bases, leaving 3 bases between the germline ends. The CDR3 DNA follows: TGTGCCAGCAGCGTTAACTCCTATAATTCACCCCTCCACTTT. Translated, it gives CASSVNSYNSPLHF.

For the CDR3, the DNA is TGCGCCAGCAGCCAAAGTCCGACTCTCTCCTACAATGAGCAGTTCTTC. It is translated as CASSQSPTLSYNEQFF. The genes are TRBV4-3 and TRBJ2-1; D ambiguous. Deletions cut 2 bases from V and 0 bases from J, with 11 bases between. CDR1 is LGHNA and CDR2 is YSLEER in the germline V gene. This CDR3 region has 16 residues.

This clone showed up just a few times. The chain employs TRBV5-6 and TRBJ1-1; 7 nucleotides line up with TRBD1. The CDR3 runs to 15 residues. J was trimmed by 1 base and V by 5 bases; bases with no gene match: 8. Germline V gene sequence: CDR1 SGHDT, CDR2 YYEEEE. CDR3 loop: CASSVTGKGNTEAFF. The CDR3 DNA reads as TGTGCCAGCAGTGTGACAGGGAAGGGGAACACTGAAGCTTTCTTT.

The chain employs TRBV28 and TRBJ2-7, with 8 bases identical to TRBD2. The V and J ends lost 6 bases and 0 bases, in that order; junction bases with no gene match: 7. CDR3 length equals 15 residues. Germline V gene sequence: CDR1 MDHEN, CDR2 SYDVKM. The CDR3 loop reads CASSYAGGASYEQYF. The CDR3, as DNA: TGTGCCAGCAGCTACGCGGGAGGCGCCTCCTACGAGCAGTACTTC.

The chain carries TRBV6-5 and TRBJ1-2; weak D call: TRBD1 (5 bases). Germline CDR1 and CDR2: MNHEY and SVGAGI. V lost 4 bases and J lost 5, with 14 bases in between. CDR3 size: 14 residues. DNA for the CDR3: TGTGCCAGCAGTTCCCCACAGGAAGGGTATGGCTACACCTTC. As protein: CASSSPQEGYGYTF.

The gene calls are TRBV5-5 and TRBJ2-3; TRBD2 agrees at 7 bases. CDR1 is SGHKS and CDR2 is YYEKEE in the germline V gene (reference sequence). There are 17 residues in the CDR3. Losses at the gene ends were 5 bases for V and 0 bases for J; bases not matched to a gene: 12. The CDR3: CASRAPGLTSSTDTQYF. Here the CDR3 DNA reads TGTGCCAGCAGAGCACCGGGACTAACATCTAGCACAGATACGCAGTATTTT.

J is TRBJ2-1 and V is TRBV9, with D unresolved. The V end was cut by 4 bases, the J end by 9 bases, with 14 bases between. CDR3 length: 13 residues. Germline V CDR1 and CDR2: SGDLS, YYNGEE. The CDR3 DNA is TGTGCCAGCAGCCTCTCTAATCGATTTGAGCAGTTCTTC. Amino acids: CASSLSNRFEQFF.

The chain recombines TRBV15 with TRBJ2-4; D remains ambiguous. V lost 3 bases and J lost 3, with 9 bases in between. CDR1 is LNHNV, CDR2 YYDKDF, per germline (reference sequence). CDR3 length: 14 amino acids. CDR3 nucleotide sequence: TGTGCCACCAGCAGCCACTCGGTCAAAAACATTCAGTACTTC. It yields the protein CATSSHSVKNIQYF.

The CDR3 reads CASSQDAGKGRANYGYTF. For the CDR3, the DNA is TGCGCCAGCAGCCAAGATGCGGGTAAAGGGCGGGCTAACTATGGCTACACCTTC. The rearrangement uses TRBV4-1 and TRBJ1-2, with D unclear. The length of the CDR3 is 18 residues. Between the trimmed V and J ends, which lost 0 bases and 0 bases, there was a span of 17 bases. Germline assignment: CDR1 MGHRA and CDR2 YSYEKL.

The V call is TRBV18, the J call TRBJ2-2; D call uncertain. V gave up 2 bases and J gave up 4 bases, with 14 bases separating them. The CDR3 consists of 16 residues. Germline lookup yields CDR1 KGHSH and CDR2 LQKENI. The CDR3 DNA sequence: TGTGCCAGCTCACCAATTTTGGCTAAGGGCACCGGGGAGCTGTTTTTT. As protein: CASSPILAKGTGELFF. The full variable domain, in which reference TRBV18 and TRBJ2-2 provide the parts outside the CDR3, is NAGVMQNPRHLVRRRGQEARLRCSPMKGHSHVYWYRQLPEEGLKFMVYLQKENIIDESGMPKERFSAEFPKEGPSILRIQQVVRGDSAAYFCASSPILAKGTGELFFGEGSRLTVL.